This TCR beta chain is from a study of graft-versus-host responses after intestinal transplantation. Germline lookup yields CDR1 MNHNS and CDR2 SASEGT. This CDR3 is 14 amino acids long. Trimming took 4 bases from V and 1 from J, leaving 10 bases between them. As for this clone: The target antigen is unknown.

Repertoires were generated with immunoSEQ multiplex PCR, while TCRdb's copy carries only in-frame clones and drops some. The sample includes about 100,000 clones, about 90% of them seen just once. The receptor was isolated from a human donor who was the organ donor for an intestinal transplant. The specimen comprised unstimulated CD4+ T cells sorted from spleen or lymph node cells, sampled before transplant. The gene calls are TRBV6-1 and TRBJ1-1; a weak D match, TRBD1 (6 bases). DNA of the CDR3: TGTGCCAGCAGTGTGGGGGGGCGGAACACTGAAGCTTTCTTT. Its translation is CASSVGGRNTEAFF.